The sequence of this TCR beta chain was determined in a study of lymphopenia after photon versus proton radiotherapy. TCRdb keeps only in-frame clones here, not all; method: immunoSEQ multiplex PCR. The sample yields 68,000 or so clones, approximately 91% seen once. Study-wide results and caveats: Proton therapy kept repertoires fairly stable, unlike photons, which gained effector/memory cells. Only patients who died were analyzed for survival; proton advantage is unproven. After the lymphocyte nadir, photon-treated repertoires showed oligoclonal expansion, especially of CD8+ Temra cells. In patients who died, overall survival fell as post-nadir TCR diversity dropped more.

Comment on this clone: No antigen is known for it.

Germline-derived CDR1 and CDR2 are LNHDA and SQIVND (reference sequence). The CDR3 covers 13 residues. The germline V and J ends were trimmed by 5 bases and 0 bases, with 7 bases remaining between them. The chain recombines TRBV19 with TRBJ1-1; unclear D gene. The TCR was taken from a woman in her seventies with pancreatic cancer. Sequencing was performed on peripheral blood, taken from a patient treated with photon-based radiotherapy. CDR3 DNA: TGTGCCAGTAGTCCTACTTTGAACACTGAAGCTTTCTTT. The encoded protein is CASSPTLNTEAFF.